The rows below give T cell receptor beta chains drawn from one sample of a study of vaccination and CD4 T cells after COVID-19. Using its own MiXCR run on the PCR reads, TCRdb lists one record per CDR3 protein. This table holds some 15,000 distinct CDR3 sequences, about 35% found once. For these receptors, no antigen is known. What was sequenced was cultured CD4+ T cells from blood. The receptors shown here come from a human donor with COVID-19. Each CDR3 is given without its conserved first and last residue. Fields, in order: D gene, J gene, V gene, CDR3 protein. D genes are given only for firm matches.

TRBD2,TRBJ2-3,TRBV4-3,ASSQGTSVDTQY
TRBD1,TRBJ2-1,TRBV5-4,ASSSDRGSYNEQF
-,TRBJ2-7,TRBV7-2,ASSLDLRRQGEQY
TRBD1,TRBJ2-1,TRBV27,ASSSPGQGARGEQF
-,TRBJ1-4,TRBV19,ASSIGGAQNEKLF
TRBD2,TRBJ2-1,TRBV6-1,ASTPAGGGYPRGEQF
TRBD1,TRBJ1-2,TRBV29-1,SVGFGTGDGYT
TRBD1,TRBJ1-2,TRBV5-4,ASSPGTGNNYGYT
-,TRBJ2-5,TRBV11-3,ASSLEVWGAETQY
-,TRBJ1-1,TRBV6-2/TRBV6-3,ACYRTMNTEAF
-,TRBJ2-7,TRBV6-1,ASSRGPTYEQY
TRBD1,TRBJ2-3,TRBV11-3,ASSSWDRGNHTDTQY
-,TRBJ1-2,TRBV6-5,ASSYSGREHSGYGYT
TRBD2,TRBJ2-3,TRBV6-4,ASSELAGGPGDTQY
-,TRBJ2-7,TRBV11-2,ASSLAGLYYEQY
-,TRBJ2-2,TRBV5-1,ASRAAVLTGELF
TRBD1,TRBJ1-6,TRBV30,AGVDRGDSPLH
-,TRBJ1-2,TRBV30,AWSGRDGYT
-,TRBJ1-2,TRBV19,ASSIAVRGNYGYT
-,TRBJ2-2,TRBV21-1,ASSKGGGAASTGELF
-,TRBJ2-2,TRBV24-1,ATSSADRPLF
-,TRBJ1-5,TRBV6-1,ASSGVEDGEQYFGPGSQPQH
TRBD1,TRBJ2-7,TRBV7-2,ASSGTGAYEQY
-,TRBJ1-6,TRBV6-5,ASSFSDSPLH
-,TRBJ2-1,TRBV7-9,ASSLVTGDSNEQF
-,TRBJ1-2,TRBV6-1,ASTPDRIGGYT
-,TRBJ1-1,TRBV5-1,ASKGTPGTEAF
TRBD1,TRBJ1-1,TRBV19,ASSAIQGRDIEAF
TRBD1,TRBJ1-2,TRBV6-5,ASSFQGADGYT
-,TRBJ2-5,TRBV5-1,ASSLELETQY
-,TRBJ2-1,TRBV20-1,SAALPGSSYNEQF
TRBD1,TRBJ1-4,TRBV11-2,ASRAGQGTEKLF